Below, 27 T cell receptor beta chains from the same sample are listed, as sequenced in a study of early T cells in non-severe SARS-CoV-2 infection. TCRdb reprocessed the 5' RACE reads via MiXCR and lists one record per CDR3 protein. Seen here are about 77,000 distinct CDR3 sequences, 7.5% to 10% observed once, and the top ten hold approximately 4.9%. The source material was whole blood. The receptors stem from an adult who was a healthcare worker with PCR-confirmed SARS-CoV-2 infection or an uninfected control (not recorded which).

This clonotype came up a few times. The chain has TRBV2 and TRBJ2-5, with 8 bases lining up with TRBD1. The junction had 4 bases not matched to a gene; V was cut back by 3 bases and J by 7 bases. Per germline, CDR1 SNHLY and CDR2 FYNNEI. There are 13 residues in the CDR3. The CDR3 DNA reads as TGTGCCAGCAGTGAGCAGGGGGCCGGGACCCAGTACTTC. It is translated as CASSEQGAGTQYF.

At least ten counts were recorded for this clonotype. The V call is TRBV7-9, the J call TRBJ1-6; D gene uncertain. Trimming stripped 7 bases from V and 5 bases from J, with 9 bases between. CDR3 length: 13 residues. Germline-derived CDR1 and CDR2 are SEHNR and FQNEAQ (reference sequence). The CDR3 bases are TGTGCCAGCAAGGCAGAAAATAATTCACCCCTCCACTTT. It specifies CASKAENNSPLHF.

CDR3 in amino acids: CASSGSSYNEQFF. The CDR3 nucleotides are TGTGCCAGCAGTGGAAGCTCCTACAATGAGCAGTTCTTC. The chain has TRBV5-4 and TRBJ2-1; D not certain. Trimming left V 5 bases short and J 0 bases short, with 6 bases between. CDR3 size: 13 residues. Germline V gives CDR1 SGHNT, CDR2 YYREEE (reference sequence).

This clonotype occurred many times. The chain carries TRBV20-1 and TRBJ2-7; D is possibly TRBD1 or TRBD2 (6 bases each). CDR1 and CDR2 from the germline V gene are DFQATT and SNEGSKA (reference sequence). The CDR3 has 15 residues. The V and J ends lost 5 bases and 9 bases respectively, with 26 bases between them. The CDR3 DNA follows: TGCAGTGCTGGGGGGCCCTTAAGCGCGGCGACGGGGCAGTACTTC. It specifies CSAGGPLSAATGQYF.

This clonotype turned up a few times. J is TRBJ2-5 and V is TRBV28, with D hard to call. Per the germline V gene, CDR1 is MDHEN and CDR2 is SYDVKM. There are 13 residues in the CDR3. V lost 5 bases and J 5 bases, leaving 12 bases between the germline ends. In DNA form, the CDR3 reads TGTGCCAGCAGTCCCCCTCTCGTCGAGACCCAGTACTTC. As protein: CASSPPLVETQYF.

This clonotype was seen repeatedly, ten times or more. The J gene is TRBJ1-1, the V gene TRBV5-1, with 8 bases identical to TRBD1. Trimming at V came to 4 bases and at J to 2 bases, leaving 7 bases not matched to a gene. The CDR3 is 15 amino acids. The germline V gene has CDR1 SGHRS and CDR2 YFSETQ. The CDR3 sequence: CASSARQGTNTEAFF. For the CDR3, the DNA is TGCGCCAGCAGCGCCCGACAGGGGACCAACACTGAAGCTTTCTTT.

Many counts were recorded for this clonotype. The chain recombines TRBV15 with TRBJ2-2, with 16 bases lining up with TRBD2. Trimming at V came to 3 bases and at J to 0 bases, leaving 7 bases not matched to a gene. Per the germline V gene, CDR1 is LNHNV and CDR2 is YYDKDF (reference sequence). The CDR3 consists of 20 residues. CDR3 coding DNA: TGTGCCACCAGCAGGGGACTAGCGGGAGGGCCGCGATCGAACACCGGGGAGCTGTTTTTT. Its translation: CATSRGLAGGPRSNTGELFF.

This clonotype was observed at least ten times. V and J are TRBV24-1 and TRBJ2-7; weak D call: TRBD1 (5 bases). The V gene's germline CDR1 is KGHDR and CDR2 SFDVKD. The length of the CDR3 is 13 residues. Trimming took 3 bases from V and 4 from J, leaving 9 bases between them. CDR3 protein: CATSDAGSYEQYF. CDR3 in DNA: TGTGCCACCAGTGATGCAGGGTCATACGAGCAGTACTTC.

This clonotype was detected many times. The V gene is TRBV12-3 or TRBV12-4, the J gene TRBJ1-5; tentative D call: TRBD1 (5 bases). The germline V and J ends were trimmed by 2 bases and 5 bases, with 10 bases remaining between them. The CDR3 consists of 14 residues. In DNA form, the CDR3 reads TGTGCCAGCAGTTTACAAACAGGTCATCAGCCCCAGCATTTT. This sequence encodes CASSLQTGHQPQHF.

This clonotype was seen repeatedly, ten times or more. This chain joins TRBV20-1 and TRBJ2-3; no definite D call. The CDR3 has 10 amino acids. The ends were cut back, 3 bases at V and 5 bases at J, with 3 bases in the middle. In germline, CDR1 is DFQATT, CDR2 SNEGSKA (reference sequence). The CDR3 sequence: CSARKDTQYF. The CDR3 DNA sequence: TGCAGTGCTAGGAAAGATACGCAGTATTTT.

Only a few counts were recorded for this clonotype. The genes are TRBV19 and TRBJ1-4; tentatively, D is TRBD1 (5 bases). CDR1 and CDR2 (germline): LNHDA, SQIVND (reference sequence). This CDR3 is built from 15 residues. Between the trimmed V and J ends, which lost 8 bases and 8 bases, there was a span of 21 bases. The DNA for the CDR3 is TGTGCCAGTTCCACCGCCTCGGGCGGGGGGGAAAAACTGTTTTTT. It is translated as CASSTASGGGEKLFF.

Many counts were recorded for this clonotype. The chain employs TRBV5-1 and TRBJ2-5; 13 nucleotides align to TRBD2. V dropped 2 bases and J dropped 4; count of bases not matched to a gene: 8. Per the germline V gene, CDR1 is SGHRS and CDR2 is YFSETQ. The CDR3 totals 17 residues. The CDR3 is CASSLLAGGPIGETQYF. The CDR3 DNA sequence: TGCGCCAGCAGCTTACTAGCGGGAGGGCCCATCGGAGAGACCCAGTACTTC.

This clonotype has ten or more counts. The rearrangement joins TRBV24-1 to TRBJ2-7; D possibly corresponds to TRBD1 (6 bases). The CDR3 spans 16 residues. Germline V gene sequence: CDR1 KGHDR, CDR2 SFDVKD. Between the trimmed V and J ends, which lost 0 bases and 2 bases, there was a span of 13 bases. This chain's CDR3 is CATSDLWQGKPYEQYF. The CDR3 nucleotides are TGTGCCACCAGTGATTTGTGGCAGGGGAAGCCCTACGAGCAGTACTTC.

This clonotype was observed at least ten times. The chain links TRBV20-1 to TRBJ2-1; 9 bases fit TRBD2. Losses at the gene ends were 5 bases for V and 7 bases for J; bases not matched to a gene: 6. The CDR3 runs to 13 residues. Germline CDR1 DFQATT, CDR2 SNEGSKA (reference sequence). CDR3: CSAAAGGRNEQFF. The DNA of the CDR3 is TGCAGTGCTGCAGCGGGAGGAAGAAATGAGCAGTTCTTC.

This clonotype has a handful of counts. The chain combines TRBV28 with TRBJ2-7, with TRBD2 identical over 14 bases. J lost 2 bases, V lost 1 base, and 4 bases had no gene match. This CDR3 spans 17 amino acids. From germline, CDR1 is MDHEN and CDR2 SYDVKM. The CDR3 protein is CASSLSPGLAGAYEQYF. CDR3 sequence (DNA): TGTGCCAGCAGTTTATCTCCGGGACTAGCGGGAGCCTACGAGCAGTACTTC.

This clonotype was recorded a few times. The CDR3 DNA reads as TGTGCCAGCAACCCGGGACAGACCCCCTACGAGCAGTACTTC. Translated, it gives CASNPGQTPYEQYF. The chain carries TRBV5-8 and TRBJ2-7, with 7 bases that match TRBD1. The CDR3 sequence is 14 residues long. CDR1 SGHTS and CDR2 YDEGEE come from the germline V gene. J gave up 2 bases and V 6 bases, and 8 bases lay outside the gene matches.

The chain carries TRBV28 and TRBJ1-6, with a possible D match to TRBD1 (5 bases). The V and J ends lost 7 bases and 7 bases respectively, with 11 bases between them. The CDR3 sequence is 13 residues long. Per the germline V gene, CDR1 is MDHEN and CDR2 is SYDVKM. In nucleotides, the CDR3 is TGTGCCAGCACAGGCAGGACAAATTCACCCCTCCACTTT. It is translated as CASTGRTNSPLHF.

The chain couples TRBV3-1 to TRBJ2-4; 9 positions match TRBD2. Trimming took 4 bases from V and 3 from J; bases not matched to a gene: 16. The germline CDR1 and CDR2 sequences are LGHDT and YNNKEL (reference sequence). The CDR3 is 19 amino acids. The CDR3 DNA is TGTGCCAGCAGCCTCCTAAAACCGGGACTAGCTAATTTCAAAAACATTCAGTACTTC. Protein product: CASSLLKPGLANFKNIQYF. Based on the CDR3 plus reference TRBV3-1 and TRBJ2-4, the full variable domain is DTAVSQTPKYLVTQMGNDKSIKCEQNLGHDTMYWYKQDSKKFLKIMFSYNNKELIINETVPNRFSPKSPDKAHLNLHINSLELGDSAVYFCASSLLKPGLANFKNIQYFGAGTRLSVL.

V usage is TRBV27 and J usage is TRBJ2-1; perhaps D is TRBD1 or TRBD2 (5 bases each). CDR3 size: 15 residues. V was clipped by 4 bases and J by 4 bases, with 14 bases between them. In germline, CDR1 is MNHEY, CDR2 SMNVEV (reference sequence). The DNA for the CDR3 is TGTGCCAGCAGTTCCCGGGACGGTTTGTACAATGAGCAGTTCTTC. Translated, it gives CASSSRDGLYNEQFF.

The chain joins TRBV5-1 to TRBJ2-2, with a possible D match to TRBD2 (5 bases). V was trimmed by 5 bases and J by 0 bases, leaving 8 bases between them. Per the germline V gene, CDR1 is SGHRS and CDR2 is YFSETQ. This CDR3 contains 14 residues. In DNA form, the CDR3 reads TGCGCCAGCAGAGAGGGCTCGAACACCGGGGAGCTGTTTTTT. This codes for CASREGSNTGELFF.

This clonotype has a count of ten or more. The chain uses TRBV27 and TRBJ1-5; D remains ambiguous. The germline V gene encodes CDR1 MNHEY and CDR2 SMNVEV (reference sequence). Trimming stripped 4 bases from V and 0 bases from J, with 7 bases between. CDR3 length: 14 amino acids. This CDR3 reads CASSSQNSNQPQHF. In DNA, the CDR3 is TGTGCCAGCAGTTCACAAAATAGCAATCAGCCCCAGCATTTT.

The chain employs TRBV7-3 and TRBJ1-1; D remains unclear. CDR1 and CDR2 from the germline V gene are SGHTA and FQGTGA. CDR3 length: 13 amino acids. With 4 bases removed from V and 0 bases from J, the gap between germline ends came to 6 bases. The CDR3 bases are TGTGCCAGCAGCTCCTCAGTGAACACTGAAGCTTTCTTT. Its protein is CASSSSVNTEAFF.

This clonotype occurred a few times. The rearrangement joins TRBV19 to TRBJ1-2, with 11 bases fitting TRBD1. This CDR3 has 16 amino acids. Per germline, CDR1 LNHDA and CDR2 SQIVND (reference sequence). After removal of 5 bases from V and 8 bases from J, the junction contained 13 bases not matched to a gene. DNA of the CDR3: TGTGCCAGTAGTCCTCTCCTCGGACAGGGGGCGGACGGCTACACCTTC. The encoded protein is CASSPLLGQGADGYTF.

The CDR3, as DNA: TGTGCCAGCAGCCAAGGGCGGGAGTCCACAGATACGCAGTATTTT. Its translation is CASSQGRESTDTQYF. The chain recombines TRBV12-3 or TRBV12-4 with TRBJ2-3; 7 bases fit TRBD2. V gave up 6 bases and J gave up 2 bases; unmatched junction bases: 8. CDR3 length: 15 amino acids.

This clonotype showed up many times. The chain is built from TRBV10-3 and TRBJ2-5; D perhaps matches TRBD2 (5 bases). Germline V CDR1 and CDR2: ENHRY, SYGVKD. The CDR3 length is 12 residues. Trimming took off 4 bases at V and 5 bases at J, with 8 bases between the two ends. For the CDR3, the DNA is TGTGCCATCAGTGCAGAGGGCGAGACCCAGTACTTC. Its translation: CAISAEGETQYF.

The V call is TRBV15, the J call TRBJ2-2, with D possibly being TRBD1 or TRBD2 (5 bases each). Germline-derived CDR1 and CDR2 are LNHNV and YYDKDF (reference sequence). V was shortened by 8 bases and J by 5 bases, with 15 bases between the two germline ends. This CDR3 is built from 14 residues. In nucleotides, the CDR3 is TGTGCCACCCGGCCGGGGCAGGAGACCGGGGAGCTGTTTTTT. Protein: CATRPGQETGELFF.

This clonotype showed up many times. The chain uses TRBV6-6 and TRBJ2-5; D is uncertain. CDR1 and CDR2 (germline): MNHNY, SVGAGI (reference sequence). Trimming cost V 2 bases and J 4 bases, with 2 bases left between them. The CDR3 has 11 amino acids. CDR3 coding DNA: TGTGCCAGCAGTTACATAGAGACCCAGTACTTC. Its protein is CASSYIETQYF.